This T cell receptor beta chain comes out of a study of identical twins. The CDR3 has 19 residues. Germline V CDR1 and CDR2: MNHEY, SMNVEV (reference sequence). The ends were cut back, 2 bases at V and 0 bases at J, with 20 bases in the middle. MiXCR, run by TCRdb on the 5' RACE reads, gives a single entry per CDR3 protein. The profile shows 210,000 or so distinct CDR3 sequences, 7.5% of them singletons. These data were also filed under a second study, of yellow fever vaccine responses in identical twins.

The source material was memory (CD45RO+) T cells sorted from blood. The origin of this receptor is a young woman in good health. This rearrangement joins TRBV27 to TRBJ2-1, with D possibly matching TRBD2 (7 bases). The CDR3, as DNA: TGTGCCAGCAGTTTAAGGGCGCGGCGGGGGCGAAGCTCCTACAATGAGCAGTTCTTC. Encoded protein: CASSLRARRGRSSYNEQFF.